What follows describes a single TCR beta chain. Alongside a J-beta primer mix, a sample-barcoded 5' primer served in a second PCR lasting roughly 7 to 11 cycles. Every sample gave at least 2.5 million paired-end reads containing CDR3. TCRdb reanalysed the 5' RACE reads using MiXCR and keeps one entry per CDR3 protein. The table has about a million distinct CDR3 sequences, 51% seen once; the top ten hold about 20%. The sample comes from a study of blood T cells in healthy people across ages. V lost 3 bases and J lost 3, with 10 bases in between. This CDR3 contains 14 residues. CDR1 is MRHNA, CDR2 SNTAGT, per germline.

This clonotype was obtained from a woman aged 55-70 years in good health. The sample taken for sequencing was blood. The rearrangement uses TRBV6-4 and TRBJ2-3; D perhaps matches TRBD1 (5 bases). The CDR3 loop is CASSESGNTDTQYF. The CDR3 bases are TGTGCCAGCAGTGAGTCAGGGAATACAGATACGCAGTATTTT.